The 32 T cell receptor beta chains given below trace back to one sample, sequenced in a study of T cell responses to AZD1222 COVID-19 vaccine. Repertoires were generated with immunoSEQ multiplex PCR, while TCRdb's copy carries only in-frame clones and drops some. Of around 130,000 clones in the sample, around 90% were seen once. Source: peripheral blood, taken on day 0 of AZD1222 vaccination. These receptor sequences come from an adult in good health.

This clone was seen once. CDR3 in amino acids: CASSTWTGVNGYTF. The CDR3 DNA reads as TGTGCCAGCAGTACGTGGACAGGGGTGAATGGCTACACCTTC. The chain links TRBV6-5 to TRBJ1-2; TRBD1 aligns across 9 bases. The CDR3 runs to 14 residues. Germline values: CDR1 MNHEY, CDR2 SVGAGI. Trimming at V came to 5 bases and at J to 6 bases, leaving 7 bases not matched to a gene.

The chain couples TRBV9 to TRBJ1-1; D is uncertain. The CDR3 runs to 14 residues. Germline CDR1 and CDR2: SGDLS and YYNGEE. V dropped 3 bases and J dropped 0 bases, with 9 bases sitting between them. This CDR3 is CASSESFMNTEAFF. For the CDR3, the DNA is TGTGCCAGCAGCGAAAGCTTCATGAACACTGAAGCTTTCTTT.

The chain carries TRBV12-3 or TRBV12-4 and TRBJ1-2, with TRBD1 as a possible D gene (5 bases). The V and J ends lost 5 bases and 7 bases respectively, with 14 bases between them. This CDR3 has 13 amino acids. CDR3 in DNA: TGTGCCAGCAGTCCCTCCGGGGGGTCTGGCTACACCTTC. Translating it yields CASSPSGGSGYTF.

This rearrangement joins TRBV15 to TRBJ1-2; D not resolved. Germline values: CDR1 LNHNV, CDR2 YYDKDF (reference sequence). V was clipped by 0 bases and J by 6 bases, with 17 bases between them. The CDR3 is 16 amino acids. This CDR3 is CATSRDRAALGNGYTF. The CDR3 DNA sequence: TGTGCCACCAGCAGAGATAGGGCTGCCCTCGGGAATGGCTACACCTTC.

This chain connects TRBV5-1 to TRBJ2-3; D is perhaps TRBD1 or TRBD2 (6 bases each). V gave up 3 bases and J gave up 6 bases, with 17 bases separating them. The CDR3 loop spans 15 amino acids. Germline loops: CDR1 SGHRS, CDR2 YFSETQ. The CDR3 nucleotides read TGCGCCAGCAGCTCGAGGGGGGTAGCAGGGGATACGCAGTATTTT. Amino acids: CASSSRGVAGDTQYF.

The chain carries TRBV27 and TRBJ1-5; 9 bases line up with TRBD1. V dropped 7 bases and J dropped 4; count of bases not matched to a gene: 8. This CDR3 has 15 residues. Germline CDR1 MNHEY, CDR2 SMNVEV (reference sequence). The CDR3 sequence is CASKHGTGLNQPQHF. The CDR3 DNA reads as TGTGCCAGCAAACATGGGACAGGGTTGAATCAGCCCCAGCATTTT.

The chain combines TRBV28 with TRBJ2-7; 7 bases agree with TRBD1. Germline V gene sequence: CDR1 MDHEN, CDR2 SYDVKM. This CDR3 has 15 residues. V shed 5 bases, J shed 4 bases, and the junction held 11 bases outside the gene matches. The chain's CDR3 is CASSPTGTVWYEQYF. CDR3 nucleotide sequence: TGTGCCAGCAGTCCCACGGGGACAGTCTGGTACGAGCAGTACTTC.

The rearrangement uses TRBV2 and TRBJ1-5; D call uncertain. Germline assignment: CDR1 SNHLY and CDR2 FYNNEI. V lost 2 bases to trimming and J lost 3 bases, with 5 bases between them. This CDR3 contains 13 residues. Here the CDR3 reads CASSERFNQPQHF. In DNA, the CDR3 is TGTGCCAGCAGTGAAAGATTCAATCAGCCCCAGCATTTT.

This rearrangement joins TRBV30 to TRBJ1-1; TRBD1 aligns across 7 bases. This CDR3 contains 15 residues. Germline trimming cut 2 bases from V and 3 bases from J; bases unmatched to any gene: 9. CDR1 and CDR2 from the germline V gene are GTSNPN and SVGIG (reference sequence). The CDR3 DNA follows: TGTGCCTGGAGTCTCGAAGAGACAGGGCACACTGAAGCTTTCTTT. Encoded protein: CAWSLEETGHTEAFF.

This chain links TRBV6-2 or TRBV6-3 with TRBJ1-5; D might be TRBD1 (6 bases). Germline CDR1 reads MNHEY; CDR2 reads SVGEGT. CDR3 size: 15 residues. V lost 6 bases and J lost 7, with 19 bases in between. The CDR3 here is CASSRTGGLRQPQHF. CDR3 nucleotides: TGTGCCAGCAGCAGGACGGGGGGCCTTCGCCAGCCCCAGCATTTT.

The chain couples TRBV28 to TRBJ1-4; weak D call: TRBD1 (6 bases). The CDR3 runs to 15 residues. Germline V gives CDR1 MDHEN, CDR2 SYDVKM. Deletions cut 6 bases from V and 0 bases from J, with 11 bases between. CDR3: CASRGGGATNEKLFF. In DNA, the CDR3 is TGTGCCAGCAGGGGGGGCGGCGCAACTAATGAAAAACTGTTTTTT.

This clone has just one count. The rearrangement joins TRBV29-1 to TRBJ1-5; D gene unclear. The CDR3 loop spans 12 amino acids. Trimming pared 5 bases from V and 4 bases from J, leaving 9 bases between. Per germline, CDR1 SQVTM and CDR2 ANQGSEA. In DNA form, the CDR3 reads TGCAGCGTTAGGACCGGTAATCAGCCCCAGCATTTT. Translated, it gives CSVRTGNQPQHF.

The chain employs TRBV5-4 and TRBJ1-4; 8 positions agree with TRBD1. This CDR3 has 14 amino acids. The V gene's germline CDR1 is SGHNT and CDR2 YYREEE (reference sequence). Unmatched junction bases numbered 2, after V lost 4 bases and J lost 3 bases. CDR3 region: CASSKGQANEKLFF. The CDR3 DNA follows: TGTGCCAGCAGCAAGGGACAGGCTAATGAAAAACTGTTTTTT.

The V call is TRBV29-1, the J call TRBJ2-6, with a possible D match to TRBD2 (6 bases). Deletions cut 3 bases from V and 4 bases from J, with 13 bases between. CDR3 length equals 15 residues. Germline CDR1 and CDR2: SQVTM and ANQGSEA. The CDR3 DNA sequence: TGCAGCGTTGAGGGAGGAGAATGGGGGGCCAACGTCCTGACTTTC. It encodes CSVEGGEWGANVLTF.

The chain carries TRBV6-5 and TRBJ1-2, with 7 nucleotides matching TRBD1. The CDR3 has 16 residues. The trim removed 2 bases at V and 5 bases at J, leaving 11 bases unmatched. CDR1 and CDR2 from the germline V gene are MNHEY and SVGAGI. The CDR3: CASSYTSGTDLYGYTF. The CDR3 DNA sequence: TGTGCCAGCAGTTACACGTCCGGGACAGACCTATATGGCTACACCTTC.

The CDR3 DNA is TGTGCCAGCAGCTCCCCCCGACAGGGATCTAACCGGAGCAATCAGCCCCAGCATTTT. This codes for CASSSPRQGSNRSNQPQHF. J is TRBJ1-5 and V is TRBV7-8; 7 bases are a match to TRBD1. This CDR3 has 19 residues. The germline V gene encodes CDR1 SGHVS and CDR2 FQNEAQ. With V trimmed by 4 bases and J by 1 base, 16 bases remained unmatched.

This sequence joins TRBV6-5 and TRBJ1-4; no reliable D call. This CDR3 is 14 amino acids long. V lost 6 bases, J lost 6 bases, and 14 bases lay in between. The germline V gene encodes CDR1 MNHEY and CDR2 SVGAGI. This chain's CDR3 is CASRVSVWDEKLFF. The CDR3 coding sequence is TGTGCCAGCAGGGTCTCGGTCTGGGATGAAAAACTGTTTTTT.

This chain joins TRBV7-8 and TRBJ2-1; tentative D call: TRBD2 (6 bases). V lost 5 bases and J 8 bases, leaving 19 bases between the germline ends. Germline V gene lookup returns CDR1 SGHVS and CDR2 FQNEAQ. The CDR3 sequence is 15 residues long. CDR3 bases: TGTGCCAGCAGCCCAGTTGGAGGGCACGCCGATGAGCAGTTCTTC. It encodes CASSPVGGHADEQFF. The whole variable domain, remainder taken from reference TRBV7-8 and TRBJ2-1, is GAGVSQSPRYKVAKRGQDVALRCDPISGHVSLFWYQQALGQGPEFLTYFQNEAQLDKSGLPSDRFFAERPEGSVSTLKIQRTQQEDSAVYLCASSPVGGHADEQFFGPGTRLTVL.

J is TRBJ1-3 and V is TRBV5-1, with 7 nucleotides matching TRBD1. The CDR3 is made up of 15 amino acids. Germline trimming cut 4 bases from V and 0 bases from J; bases unmatched to any gene: 4. CDR1 is SGHRS, CDR2 YFSETQ, per germline. CDR3 region: CASSVDRVSGNTIYF. The DNA of the CDR3 is TGCGCCAGCAGCGTCGACAGGGTCTCTGGAAACACCATATATTTT. The whole variable domain, filled in from reference TRBV5-1 and TRBJ1-3, reads KAGVTQTPRYLIKTRGQQVTLSCSPISGHRSVSWYQQTPGQGLQFLFEYFSETQRNKGNFPGRFSGRQFSNSRSEMNVSTLELGDSALYLCASSVDRVSGNTIYFGEGSWLTVV.

This clone was counted only a few times. The rearrangement links TRBV6-2 or TRBV6-3 to TRBJ2-5; possible D gene TRBD2, 6 bases. Trimming left V 5 bases short and J 1 base short, with 14 bases between. CDR1 MNHEY and CDR2 SVGEGT come from the germline V gene. CDR3 size: 15 residues. CDR3 sequence reads: CASSVQRVLQETQYF. CDR3 nucleotide sequence: TGTGCCAGCAGTGTCCAGCGGGTGCTCCAAGAGACCCAGTACTTC.

J is TRBJ2-3 and V is TRBV7-9; 12 bases match TRBD2. CDR1 is SEHNR, CDR2 FQNEAQ, per germline (reference sequence). V was clipped by 5 bases and J by 7 bases; unmatched bases: 4. CDR3 length equals 14 residues. CDR3 coding DNA: TGTGCCAGCAGCACGACTAGCGGGAGAAATACGCAGTATTTT. Amino acids: CASSTTSGRNTQYF.

Only a few counts were recorded for this clone. J is TRBJ2-1 and V is TRBV19, with 7 nucleotides matching TRBD1. Germline CDR1 and CDR2: LNHDA and SQIVND (reference sequence). The junction had 7 bases not matched to a gene; V was cut back by 5 bases and J by 0 bases. The CDR3 has 16 amino acids. CDR3 bases: TGTGCCAGTAGTCATCCGACAGGGAGCTCCTACAATGAGCAGTTCTTC. It encodes CASSHPTGSSYNEQFF.

The chain combines TRBV19 with TRBJ2-7, with 11 bases that match TRBD1. Germline V gives CDR1 LNHDA, CDR2 SQIVND (reference sequence). With 5 bases clipped from V and 6 bases from J, the junction kept 9 bases outside the gene matches. The CDR3 extends over 15 amino acids. In DNA, the CDR3 is TGTGCCAGTAGTTCCGGGACAGGGGGTTCCCCCGAGCAGTACTTC. Translation: CASSSGTGGSPEQYF.

This clone was seen a handful of times. The V gene is TRBV2, the J gene TRBJ2-7; TRBD1 is a possible D gene (5 bases). This CDR3 is 13 amino acids long. With 7 bases removed from V and 3 bases from J, the gap between germline ends came to 13 bases. Germline CDR1 reads SNHLY; CDR2 reads FYNNEI. CDR3 nucleotides: TGTGCCAGCACCTTGCCAGACAGCTACGAGCAGTACTTC. Amino acid sequence: CASTLPDSYEQYF.

This clone was detected once. The rearrangement uses TRBV7-9 and TRBJ2-3; maybe TRBD2 (5 bases). Germline CDR1 reads SEHNR; CDR2 reads FQNEAQ (reference sequence). The CDR3 runs to 16 residues. Trimming took off 5 bases at V and 3 bases at J, with 18 bases between the two ends. The CDR3 is CASSPRSGRLTDTQYF. In nucleotides, the CDR3 is TGTGCCAGCAGCCCAAGATCTGGGAGATTGACAGATACGCAGTATTTT.

This chain connects TRBV9 to TRBJ1-2; D perhaps matches TRBD1 (5 bases). Germline-derived CDR1 and CDR2 are SGDLS and YYNGEE. V lost 0 bases, J lost 5 bases, and 8 bases lay in between. The length of the CDR3 is 13 residues. The CDR3 region is CASSVAGGYGYTF. The CDR3 region has the DNA TGTGCCAGCAGCGTAGCTGGGGGGTATGGCTACACCTTC. Variable domain in full (rest from reference TRBV9 and TRBJ1-2): DSGVTQTPKHLITATGQRVTLRCSPRSGDLSVYWYQQSLDQGLQFLIQYYNGEERAKGNILERFSAQQFPDLHSELNLSSLELGDSALYFCASSVAGGYGYTFGSGTRLTVV.

This clone was recorded a few times. V usage is TRBV11-2 and J usage is TRBJ2-5, with 9 nucleotides matching TRBD2. The germline gives CDR1 SGHAT, CDR2 FQNNGV. Trimming removed 0 bases from V and 5 bases from J; junction bases left unmatched: 4. CDR3 size: 15 residues. CDR3: CASSLEAGGLETQYF. The CDR3 coding sequence is TGTGCCAGCAGCTTAGAAGCGGGGGGCCTGGAGACCCAGTACTTC.

The gene calls are TRBV27 and TRBJ2-1, with 7 bases identical to TRBD2. The CDR3 consists of 14 residues. Germline lookup yields CDR1 MNHEY and CDR2 SMNVEV (reference sequence). V was clipped by 4 bases and J by 5 bases; unmatched bases: 5. The CDR3 bases are TGTGCCAGCAGTTCAGGACGGGAGGACAATGAGCAGTTCTTC. This gives the protein CASSSGREDNEQFF.

V usage is TRBV7-2 and J usage is TRBJ1-3; D is perhaps TRBD1 (6 bases). The germline V gene has CDR1 SGHTA and CDR2 FQGNSA. The V end was cut by 2 bases, the J end by 3 bases, with 14 bases between. This CDR3 has 16 residues. The DNA for the CDR3 is TGTGCCAGCAGCTTAAATATCAGGGGTAGTGGAAACACCATATATTTT. This sequence encodes CASSLNIRGSGNTIYF.

The chain couples TRBV5-1 to TRBJ2-7; TRBD1 is a possible D gene (6 bases). CDR3 size: 15 residues. The V gene lost 4 bases and the J gene lost 8 bases, with 22 bases spanning the gap. Per the germline V gene, CDR1 is SGHRS and CDR2 is YFSETQ. CDR3 amino acids: CASSPSLQTGPQQYF. Written as DNA, the CDR3 is TGCGCCAGCAGCCCGTCCCTACAGACAGGACCCCAGCAGTACTTC.

This clone occurred once. The rearrangement uses TRBV27 and TRBJ2-6; a possible D gene is TRBD2 (6 bases). The CDR3 totals 16 residues. Trimming took off 5 bases at V and 0 bases at J, with 11 bases between the two ends. CDR1 and CDR2 from the germline V gene are MNHEY and SMNVEV (reference sequence). Here the CDR3 DNA reads TGTGCCAGCAGTCGGGACTTTGGCTCTGGGGCCAACGTCCTGACTTTC. Protein sequence: CASSRDFGSGANVLTF. Full variable domain (missing parts from reference TRBV27 and TRBJ2-6): EAQVTQNPRYLITVTGKKLTVTCSQNMNHEYMSWYRQDPGLGLRQIYYSMNVEVTDKGDVPEGYKVSRKEKRNFPLILESPSPNQTSLYFCASSRDFGSGANVLTFGAGSRLTVL.

The rearrangement joins TRBV2 to TRBJ1-5; 11 bases match TRBD1. The germline CDR1 and CDR2 sequences are SNHLY and FYNNEI. The CDR3 runs to 14 residues. V lost 5 bases, J lost 7 bases, and 4 bases stayed unmatched. CDR3 DNA sequence: TGTGCCAGCAGTCCGGACAGGGGGCGGCAGCCCCAGCATTTT. Amino acid sequence: CASSPDRGRQPQHF.